A selection of T cell receptor beta chains follows, all from one sample in a study of T cell repertoires in cytomegalovirus infection. In TCRdb, the reads were re-called with MiXCR into one record per CDR3 protein. The sample includes 650,000 to 850,000 distinct CDR3 sequences, 25% to 35% of them seen just once. Their recognized antigens are unknown. The sequences come from cultured CD8+ T cells from PBMCs, collected from culture after CMV antigen stimulation. The receptor set was obtained from a human donor in good health (CMV status not recorded). Some clones in this sample may be carry-over from other donors' samples. CDR3s include the opening cysteine and the closing phenylalanine or tryptophan. A D gene is named only where the DNA matches it firmly. Clone size appears in some rows only: once, few, many, or a class for an expanded clone.

v_gene,d_gene,j_gene,abundance,CDR3nt,CDR3aa
TRBV6-8,-,TRBJ2-7,-,TGTGCCAGCAGTTTACAGGGGACTGACGAGCAGTACTTC,CASSLQGTDEQYF
TRBV2,-,TRBJ2-3,few,TGTGCCAGCAGTGACCGGGGGCGGGAAGATACGCAGTATTTT,CASSDRGREDTQYF
TRBV6-4,-,TRBJ2-1,-,TGTGCCAGCAGTGACGTTTGGGGGAATGAGCAGTTCTTC,CASSDVWGNEQFF
TRBV11-1,-,TRBJ1-2,-,TGTGCCAGCAGTCGGACTGGAAACTATGGCTACACCTTC,CASSRTGNYGYTF
TRBV20-1,-,TRBJ2-3,few,TGCAGTGCTGGGGACGTAAAGCTTGGGGGCACAGATACGCAGTATTTT,CSAGDVKLGGTDTQYF
TRBV2,-,TRBJ2-3,few,TGTGCCAGCACCGAGGGAGAAGGGACGACAGATACGCAGTATTTT,CASTEGEGTTDTQYF
TRBV7-2,TRBD2,TRBJ2-1,many,TGTGCCAGCAGCCTTTTATCGAAAGGGACTAGCGGGGGGGTGAATGAGCAGTTCTTC,CASSLLSKGTSGGVNEQFF
TRBV4-1,-,TRBJ2-1,-,TGCGCCAGCAGCCAAGAAGGAACGAATGAGCAGTTCTTC,CASSQEGTNEQFF
TRBV4-1,-,TRBJ1-1,-,TGCGCCAGCAGCCAGATAGGGGAGGGAGGTGAAGCTTTCTTT,CASSQIGEGGEAFF
TRBV6-6,-,TRBJ1-1,few,TGTGCCAGCACAGTTACGCCACTCAACACTGAAGCTTTCTTT,CASTVTPLNTEAFF
TRBV7-9,-,TRBJ1-4,many,TGTGCCAGCAGCTTCAAAGGACGGGAGGAAAAACTGTTTTTT,CASSFKGREEKLFF
TRBV19,-,TRBJ1-1,few,TGTGCCAGTAGTCTCAGGATAGCGAACACTGAAGCTTTCTTT,CASSLRIANTEAFF
TRBV6-9,-,TRBJ2-2,few,TGTGCCAGCGACAGAGTTCGGGGGGAGCTGTTTTTT,CASDRVRGELFF
TRBV13,-,TRBJ2-3,once,TGTGCCAGCAGCTCCCCCGGGGACGGAACTTTCAAGTATTTT,CASSSPGDGTFKYF
TRBV6-6,-,TRBJ1-5,-,TGTGCCAGCAGTTATCTAGCGGATAGCTTTTTTTTCAATCAGCCCCAGCATTTT,CASSYLADSFFFNQPQHF
TRBV27,-,TRBJ2-3,-,TGTGCCAGCAGCCACCCGGGACTGATCACAGATACGCAGTATTTT,CASSHPGLITDTQYF
TRBV5-4,TRBD2,TRBJ2-1,few,TGTGCCAGCAGCACCCCTAGCGGGGTTTACAATGAGCAGTTCTTC,CASSTPSGVYNEQFF
TRBV11-2,-,TRBJ2-7,many,TGTGCCAGCAGCTTAGGCCCTCCCTACGAGCAGTACTTC,CASSLGPPYEQYF
TRBV10-3,-,TRBJ1-1,once,TGTGCCATCAGTGCTGGAGGGGGGATGGCTGAAGCTTTCTTT,CAISAGGGMAEAFF